Listed here is a single T cell receptor beta chain. The data derive from a study of cytomegalovirus exposure and HLA in healthy donors. The wider study: HLA-typed donors were the source of approximately 85 million unique TCRs, which an early data release held.

The primer mix had 60 Vbeta and 13 Jbeta primers. Some clones are missing from TCRdb's copy, which holds only in-frame ones; the method was immunoSEQ multiplex PCR. The sample consists of about 130,000 clones, approximately 60% of them appearing once. The CDR3 contains 14 residues. Germline CDR1 reads SGHDT; CDR2 reads YYEEEE. The V gene lost 6 bases and the J gene lost 1 base, with 13 bases spanning the gap. The V and J genes are TRBV5-6 and TRBJ1-1; D is undetermined. The sample was PBMCs. The source of this sequence is a woman aged 40 to 50 in good health and CMV-seronegative. CDR3 protein: CASIPRAGNTEAFF. CDR3 in DNA: TGTGCCAGCATCCCGCGGGCAGGGAACACTGAAGCTTTCTTT.